This T cell receptor beta chain is drawn from a study of breast tumors, draining lymph nodes, adjacent tissues. General observations from the study: Data only fit, rather than demonstrated, lymph node origin of most tumor T cells.

This clonotype was counted ten times or more. Its antigen is unidentified. Breast cancer patients provided tissue from their axillary draining lymph nodes. TCRdb analysed the multiplex PCR reads with MiXCR anew, one entry per CDR3 protein. This table holds approximately 100,000 distinct CDR3 sequences, over 20% found once. The source of this sequence is a female donor with breast cancer. Some clones in this sample may be carry-over from other donors' samples. Specimen: axillary lymph node tissue.

CDR3 sequence: CASQTGELSNQPQHF. The CDR3 nucleotides read TGCGCCAGCCAAACAGGAGAACTTAGCAATCAGCCCCAGCATTTT. The rearrangement links TRBV5-1 to TRBJ1-5; D perhaps matches TRBD1 (5 bases). CDR1 SGHRS and CDR2 YFSETQ come from the germline V gene. This CDR3 is built from 15 residues. Trimming cost V 7 bases and J 0 bases, with 14 bases left between them.